This entry lists 32 T cell receptor beta chains sequenced from one sample in a study of monozygotic twins with inflammatory bowel disease. TCRdb re-called the 5' RACE reads; one entry per CDR3 protein, DNA not given. The sample spans around 150,000 distinct CDR3 sequences; the ten largest clones claim more than 2.5%. Source material: blood. Source of these receptors: a human donor with ulcerative colitis or Crohn's disease, or a healthy co-twin of an affected twin (not recorded which).

The chain recombines TRBV7-2 with TRBJ2-7; TCRdb's D call, TRBD2, is unchecked because there is no DNA. In germline, CDR1 is SGHTA, CDR2 FQGNSA. The CDR3 loop spans 15 amino acids. CDR3 loop: CASSRSAGSSYEQYF.

The CDR3 sequence is CASSLVTGNTIYF. This chain connects TRBV5-6 to TRBJ1-3. There are 13 residues in the CDR3. Per germline, CDR1 SGHDT and CDR2 YYEEEE.

J is TRBJ2-1 and V is TRBV24-1; TCRdb designates TRBD2, a call that cannot be tested without DNA. The CDR3 runs to 16 residues. The germline gives CDR1 KGHDR, CDR2 SFDVKD. CDR3 loop: CATSDFRGRYYNEQFF.

The gene calls are TRBV28 and TRBJ2-2. This CDR3 is built from 14 residues. From germline, CDR1 is MDHEN and CDR2 SYDVKM. This CDR3 reads CASSLYRVAGELFF. The variable domain in full, completed from reference TRBV28 and TRBJ2-2, reads DVKVTQSSRYLVKRTGEKVFLECVQDMDHENMFWYRQDPGLGLRLIYFSYDVKMKEKGDIPEGYSVSREKKERFSLILESASTNQTSMYLCASSLYRVAGELFFGEGSRLTVL.

This chain joins TRBV28 and TRBJ2-1. Germline values: CDR1 MDHEN, CDR2 SYDVKM. The CDR3 runs 15 residues. CDR3 sequence: CASSFSGTSDNEQFF.

The chain employs TRBV12-3 or TRBV12-4 and TRBJ2-1; TCRdb selects TRBD2, and the lack of DNA leaves this call unchecked. This CDR3 comprises 18 residues. Here the CDR3 reads CASRTSVAGGRRYNEQFF.

This chain uses TRBV9 with TRBJ2-3; TCRdb indicates TRBD2, and absent DNA this call remains unverified. Per the germline V gene, CDR1 is SGDLS and CDR2 is YYNGEE. This CDR3 region has 17 residues. Here the CDR3 reads CASSALNPASGTDTQYF.

The chain carries TRBV21-1 and TRBJ2-5; TCRdb calls TRBD1, which cannot be checked without DNA. TRBV21-1 is a pseudogene. The CDR3 covers 15 residues. The CDR3 sequence is CASSTPGAVEETQYF.

The chain is built from TRBV7-6 and TRBJ1-5; with no DNA, the TCRdb D assignment of TRBD1 cannot be verified. The CDR3 runs to 14 residues. Germline V gene data show CDR1 as SGHVS and CDR2 as FNYEAQ. CDR3 in amino acids: CASSSGLGDQPQHF.

The chain uses TRBV29-1 and TRBJ2-2. The CDR3 runs to 14 residues. In germline, CDR1 is SQVTM, CDR2 ANQGSEA. The CDR3: CSVDGSGITGELFF.

This chain connects TRBV6-5 to TRBJ2-7. The CDR3 extends over 16 amino acids. Germline lookup yields CDR1 MNHEY and CDR2 SVGAGI. This chain's CDR3 is CASSRTTSTSSYEQYF.

The V call is TRBV5-6, the J call TRBJ2-1. This CDR3 contains 16 residues. Germline V lookup: CDR1 SGHDT, CDR2 YYEEEE. CDR3 region: CASSYWLFGSYNEQFF.

The rearrangement uses TRBV27 and TRBJ2-7; the TRBD2 assignment by TCRdb is unverifiable without DNA. The CDR3 is made up of 12 amino acids. Germline lookup yields CDR1 MNHEY and CDR2 SMNVEV (reference sequence). CDR3 protein: CATLGSGGEQYF.

V gene TRBV6-4 combines with J gene TRBJ2-3. CDR3 length: 14 residues. Germline values: CDR1 MRHNA, CDR2 SNTAGT. The CDR3 region is CASSVSISTDTQYF.

The chain employs TRBV28 and TRBJ2-3; absent DNA, TCRdb's TRBD2 call cannot be checked. CDR3 length equals 16 residues. CDR1 and CDR2 (germline): MDHEN, SYDVKM. The CDR3 here is CASSPNEGRLTDTQYF.

The rearrangement uses TRBV18 and TRBJ2-7; without DNA, the TCRdb call of TRBD2 cannot be checked. The CDR3 totals 13 residues. The germline V gene has CDR1 KGHSH and CDR2 LQKENI. CDR3: CASSPGPQGGQYF.

The V gene is TRBV6-2 or TRBV6-3, the J gene TRBJ2-5; TCRdb proposes TRBD1, but this gene call is untestable without DNA. The length of the CDR3 is 14 residues. Germline V gene sequence: CDR1 MNHEY, CDR2 SVGEGT. CDR3 protein: CASSQQTGQETQYF.

The V call is TRBV28, the J call TRBJ2-3. The CDR3 length is 14 residues. Per germline, CDR1 MDHEN and CDR2 SYDVKM. The CDR3: CASRYAPSTDTQYF.

The J gene is TRBJ2-1, the V gene TRBV7-2. Germline CDR1 and CDR2: SGHTA and FQGNSA. CDR3 length: 17 amino acids. This CDR3 reads CASSLASSGRPYNEQFF.

The rearrangement links TRBV5-1 to TRBJ2-6; TCRdb's D call, TRBD1, is unchecked because there is no DNA. This CDR3 is 18 amino acids long. CDR1 and CDR2 (germline): SGHRS, YFSETQ. This chain's CDR3 is CASSAGDRGYSGANVLTF.

The V and J genes are TRBV28 and TRBJ2-5; TCRdb indicates TRBD2, and absent DNA this call remains unverified. Germline V lookup: CDR1 MDHEN, CDR2 SYDVKM. The CDR3 loop spans 13 amino acids. This CDR3 is CASSPLGRGAQYF. The whole variable domain, filled in from reference TRBV28 and TRBJ2-5, reads DVKVTQSSRYLVKRTGEKVFLECVQDMDHENMFWYRQDPGLGLRLIYFSYDVKMKEKGDIPEGYSVSREKKERFSLILESASTNQTSMYLCASSPLGRGAQYFGPGTRLLVL.

V is TRBV27 and J is TRBJ1-1; with no DNA, the TCRdb D assignment of TRBD1 cannot be verified. Germline CDR1 MNHEY, CDR2 SMNVEV (reference sequence). The CDR3 sequence is 14 residues long. CDR3 sequence: CASSPRGKNTEAFF.

The V gene is TRBV18, the J gene TRBJ2-1; TCRdb outputs TRBD1, but without DNA this stays unchecked. The CDR3 extends over 15 amino acids. CDR1 is KGHSH and CDR2 is LQKENI in the germline V gene. The CDR3 reads CASSLELGRDNEQFF.

This sequence joins TRBV28 and TRBJ2-7; the TCRdb call, TRBD2, lacks DNA for checking. Per germline, CDR1 MDHEN and CDR2 SYDVKM. This CDR3 is 16 amino acids long. CDR3 sequence: CASSLIGLAGSYEQYF.

The chain employs TRBV6-2 or TRBV6-3 and TRBJ2-2; TCRdb gives TRBD1 as the D gene, but with no DNA this cannot be confirmed. There are 16 residues in the CDR3. CDR1 and CDR2 from the germline V gene are MNHEY and SVGEGT. The CDR3 is CASSYSGTGRIGELFF.

This chain uses TRBV2 with TRBJ2-2. Germline V gene sequence: CDR1 SNHLY, CDR2 FYNNEI. The CDR3 is 15 amino acids. The CDR3: CASKGSLSNTGELFF.

The chain couples TRBV2 to TRBJ2-1; the D gene TCRdb calls, TRBD1, cannot be checked with no DNA. Looked up from germline, CDR1 is SNHLY and CDR2 is FYNNEI. CDR3 length: 14 amino acids. The CDR3 here is CASSGDISTGFQFF.

The chain carries TRBV5-5 and TRBJ1-1; TCRdb outputs TRBD1, but without DNA this stays unchecked. This CDR3 is built from 13 residues. CDR1 SGHKS and CDR2 YYEKEE come from the germline V gene (reference sequence). CDR3 region: CASSTVGGSEAFF.

The chain couples TRBV24-1 to TRBJ1-5. From germline, CDR1 is KGHDR and CDR2 SFDVKD. This CDR3 has 15 residues. This chain's CDR3 is CATSDSVRYNQPQHF.

The CDR3: CASSGGQGVFIYEQYF. The chain combines TRBV27 with TRBJ2-7; TCRdb reports TRBD1, a call that lacks DNA to check it against. From germline, CDR1 is MNHEY and CDR2 SMNVEV (reference sequence). CDR3 length equals 16 residues.

The chain recombines TRBV18 with TRBJ2-5; the TCRdb D gene call, TRBD2, has no DNA to confirm it. CDR3 size: 16 residues. Germline V gene sequence: CDR1 KGHSH, CDR2 LQKENI. CDR3 protein: CASSSLGAGRQETQYF. The variable domain in full, with the rest retrieved from reference TRBV18 and TRBJ2-5, is NAGVMQNPRHLVRRRGQEARLRCSPMKGHSHVYWYRQLPEEGLKFMVYLQKENIIDESGMPKERFSAEFPKEGPSILRIQQVVRGDSAAYFCASSSLGAGRQETQYFGPGTRLLVL.

The rearrangement uses TRBV20-1 and TRBJ1-6; TCRdb designates TRBD1, a call that cannot be tested without DNA. The CDR3 contains 14 residues. Germline V lookup: CDR1 DFQATT, CDR2 SNEGSKA (reference sequence). CDR3 in amino acids: CSASPTGTDSPLHF.